This TCR beta chain was documented in a study of T-cell memory formation after mild COVID-19. Study findings and constraints: Those CD4+ clones that contracted were mainly in CM and EM (CD8+ ones in EMRA). Contracting clones, day 15 to 85, had balanced CD4/CD8, and later expanders favored CD4+. Memory from before infection featured some responding clones, which suggests cross-reactive memory joined.

MiXCR was run by TCRdb on the 5' RACE reads, yielding one entry per CDR3 protein. The table includes roughly 190,000 distinct CDR3 sequences, roughly 27% detected once. About this clonotype: No antigen is known for it.

Deletions cut 5 bases from V and 5 bases from J, with 13 bases between. The germline V gene has CDR1 SEHNR and CDR2 FQNEAQ (reference sequence). The CDR3 loop spans 14 amino acids. J is TRBJ2-1 and V is TRBV7-9; D is unclear. Sequencing was performed on PBMCs or a T cell subset sorted from them (not recorded which). This TCR was recovered from an adult woman who had mild COVID-19 (a few samples of this study predate the infection). Cell type and time point are not known. The chain's CDR3 is CASSPQPRDNEQFF. The CDR3 DNA sequence: TGTGCCAGCAGCCCCCAGCCCCGCGACAATGAGCAGTTCTTC.